This T cell receptor (beta chain) was observed in a study of blood T cell repertoires in COVID-19. Produced via immunoSEQ multiplex PCR; TCRdb's table is partial and in-frame only. The sample has under 45,000 clones, roughly 80% seen once. The germline V gene has CDR1 MNHNS and CDR2 SASEGT. V lost 2 bases and J 3 bases, leaving 17 bases between the germline ends. CDR3 length: 17 residues. The sequenced sample consisted of peripheral blood. The source is a woman between 65 and 79 years old with acute or convalescent COVID-19. The chain employs TRBV6-1 and TRBJ2-1, with a weak D call TRBD1 (6 bases). The CDR3 DNA sequence: TGTGCCAGCAGTGAATTGTTTGGACAGACCATCTACAATGAGCAGTTCTTC. This translates into CASSELFGQTIYNEQFF.